This TCR beta chain was identified in a study of T cell repertoires in cytomegalovirus infection. In the study overall: Recently identified HLA-C-restricted CMV epitopes were used, and well-studied HLA-B-restricted CMV epitopes were used as well. Through public TCR beta signatures, both CMV infection and matching HLA type were indicated. Study-wide findings and caveats: Within the response measured ex vivo, HLA-C-restricted CMV-specific TCR beta clonotypes were dominant. CMV carriers with the relevant HLA were identified by cumulative public TCR beta family frequency.

On this clonotype: Antigen specificity is unknown.

V gave up 2 bases and J gave up 6 bases; unmatched junction bases: 13. The CDR3 has 16 residues. The V gene's germline CDR1 is GTSNPN and CDR2 SVGIG (reference sequence). One entry per CDR3 protein results from TCRdb running MiXCR on the reads. Here the sample spans more than 250,000 distinct CDR3 sequences, approximately 25% being singletons. V and J are TRBV30 and TRBJ2-1; 7 bases are shared with TRBD2. This sequence originates from a human donor in good health (CMV status not recorded). Some clones in this sample may be carry-over from other donors' samples. This material consisted of cultured PBMCs, taken from culture after CMV antigen stimulation. The CDR3 loop reads CAWSPKMERGLNEQFF. The CDR3 DNA reads TGTGCCTGGAGTCCTAAGATGGAGCGGGGCCTCAATGAGCAGTTCTTC.